The clone carrying this T cell receptor (beta chain) came up a few times. TCRdb reanalysed the 5' RACE reads using MiXCR and keeps one entry per CDR3 protein. The table includes roughly 200,000 distinct CDR3 sequences, 16% detected once. CDR1 and CDR2 from the germline V gene are MNHEY and SVGEGT. The CDR3 is 14 amino acids. Trimming removed 0 bases from V and 2 bases from J, with 8 bases in between. This specimen comes from a study of T-cell memory formation after mild COVID-19. The chain couples TRBV6-2 or TRBV6-3 to TRBJ2-7; D gene ambiguous. This receptor was identified in an adult woman who had mild COVID-19 (a few samples of this study predate the infection). Cell type and time point are not known. The sample was PBMCs or a T cell subset sorted from them (not recorded which). CDR3 loop: CASSYSPGTYEQYF. In nucleotides, the CDR3 is TGTGCCAGCAGTTACTCCCCAGGCACCTACGAGCAGTACTTC.